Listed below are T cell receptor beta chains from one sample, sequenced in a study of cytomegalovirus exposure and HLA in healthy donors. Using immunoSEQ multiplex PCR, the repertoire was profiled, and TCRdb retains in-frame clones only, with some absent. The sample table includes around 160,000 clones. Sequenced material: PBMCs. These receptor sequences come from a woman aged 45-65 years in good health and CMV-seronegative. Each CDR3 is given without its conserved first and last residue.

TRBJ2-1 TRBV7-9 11 ASSSQGNNEQF
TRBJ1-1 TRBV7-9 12 ASSLTGSNTEAF
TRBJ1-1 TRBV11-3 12 ASSLGTHNTEAF
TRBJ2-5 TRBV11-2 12 ASSFSTAGETQY
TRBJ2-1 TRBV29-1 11 SVTRTGVDEQF
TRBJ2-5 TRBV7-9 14 ASSSTRDLFQETQY
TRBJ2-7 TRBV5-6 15 ASSYTGGGQGYYEQY
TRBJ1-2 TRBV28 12 ASSIGDSSYGYT
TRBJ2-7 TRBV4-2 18 ASSQEQNRGTSGRVYEQY
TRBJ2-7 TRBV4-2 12 ASSHDRESHEQY
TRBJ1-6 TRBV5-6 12 ASSLGTGASPLH
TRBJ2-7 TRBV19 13 ASSMGAILSYEQY
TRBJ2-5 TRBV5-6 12 ASRQTGGVETQY
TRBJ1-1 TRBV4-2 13 ASSREAILGKSAF
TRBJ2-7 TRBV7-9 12 AGGGGASSYEQY
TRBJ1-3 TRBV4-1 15 ASSPTELSPSGNTIY
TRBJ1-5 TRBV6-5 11 ASRRQGGQPQH
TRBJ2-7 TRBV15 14 ATSRTTGTHAYEQY
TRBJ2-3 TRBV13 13 ASSFRTSESDTQY
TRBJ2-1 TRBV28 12 ASTSFSRDNEQF
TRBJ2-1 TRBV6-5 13 ASSRSGVTYNEQF
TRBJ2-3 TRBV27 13 ASSNSDSPRDTQY
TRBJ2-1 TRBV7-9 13 ASSLGGGATGEQF
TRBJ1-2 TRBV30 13 AWCRQGRTNYGYT
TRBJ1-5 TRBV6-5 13 ASSYSTGKDQPQH
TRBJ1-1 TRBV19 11 ASSRAGVTEAF
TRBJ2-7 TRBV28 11 ASSLALFHEQY
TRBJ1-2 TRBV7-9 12 ASSSRQGADGYT
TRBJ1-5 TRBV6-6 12 ASIDRGGDQPQH
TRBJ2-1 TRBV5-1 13 ASREKAGPYNEQF
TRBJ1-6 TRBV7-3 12 ASSDAGGSSPLH
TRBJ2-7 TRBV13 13 ASSLGGQGQYEQY
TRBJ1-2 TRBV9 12 ASSVSSANYGYT
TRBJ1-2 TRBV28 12 ASSLTGTAKGYT
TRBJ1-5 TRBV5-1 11 ASSVDMNQPQH
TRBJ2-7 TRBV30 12 AWSAGTGAYEQY
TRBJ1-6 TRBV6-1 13 ASSANTGGGSPLH
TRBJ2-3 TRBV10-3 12 AISRLSGRDTQY
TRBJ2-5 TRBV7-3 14 ASSLTLAGGQETQY
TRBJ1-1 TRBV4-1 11 ASSQPPDTEAF
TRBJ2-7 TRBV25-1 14 ASSVGSRTGPYEQY
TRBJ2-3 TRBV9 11 ASSPGDQDTQY
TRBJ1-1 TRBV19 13 ASSIGTGTNTEAF
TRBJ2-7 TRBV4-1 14 ASSQFPRDRHREQY
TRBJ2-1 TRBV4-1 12 ASSYDSTYNEQF
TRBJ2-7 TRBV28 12 ASKAQEGAYEQY
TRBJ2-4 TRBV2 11 ASRGQAKNIQY
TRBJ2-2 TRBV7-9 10 ASSLAGGELF
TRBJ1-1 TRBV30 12 AWSSDSRDTEAF
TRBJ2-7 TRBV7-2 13 ASSFTSGRGHEQY
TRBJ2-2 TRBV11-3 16 ASSLGWAENPNTGELF
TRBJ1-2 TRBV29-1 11 SVGVTGNYGYT
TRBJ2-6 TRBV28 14 ASSLGGTSGANVLT
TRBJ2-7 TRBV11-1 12 ASSLSGSHLEQY